The TCR beta chain described here comes from a study of cytomegalovirus exposure and HLA in healthy donors. Study-wide results and limits: The study assumed roughly uniform donor sequencing depth for presence/absence analyses. One cluster of highly shared sequence variants probably arose as a sequencing artifact. Several of the most significant clusters appeared, in a later analysis, to be linked to common viral pathogens. Most of the TCR beta V segments (in an earlier analysis) were productive either about 87% or about 30% of the time.

This clone was picked up a small number of times. As yet, its antigen is unknown. Researchers ran the PCR with 60 Vbeta and 13 Jbeta primers. Clones were read by immunoSEQ multiplex PCR, and TCRdb kept only the in-frame ones, dropping some. The sample includes around 90,000 clones, 86% seen only once; the top ten take roughly 8.3%. This TCR was recovered from a man aged 25 to 45 in good health and CMV-seropositive. The sequenced sample consisted of PBMCs.

The DNA for the CDR3 is TGCAGCGCCTGGGCCCGACAGGGGCATAAGTACGAGCAGTACTTC. Encoded protein: CSAWARQGHKYEQYF. The rearrangement joins TRBV29-1 to TRBJ2-7; 8 bases are shared with TRBD1. With V trimmed by 7 bases and J by 4 bases, 15 bases remained unmatched. Germline V gene sequence: CDR1 SQVTM, CDR2 ANQGSEA. The CDR3 length is 15 residues.